These T cell receptor beta chains were read from a single sample in a study of blood T cell repertoires in COVID-19. Profiling relied on immunoSEQ multiplex PCR, and the TCRdb table lists in-frame clones only, not all of them. The sample records about 240,000 clones, approximately 86% being singletons. Sequencing was performed on PBMCs or T cells enriched from blood (not recorded which). All receptors come from a woman in her twenties or thirties with acute COVID-19. Each CDR3 is given with its conserved first and last residue. A D gene is named only where the DNA matches it firmly. Only some rows state a clone size, as once, few, many or a class for expanded clones.

v_call,d_call,j_call,clone_size,cdr3_aa,cdr3_nt
TRBV30,TRBD1,TRBJ1-2,.,CAWSVPDRGNYGYTF,TGTGCCTGGAGTGTACCCGACAGGGGGAACTATGGCTACACCTTC
TRBV5-1,TRBD1,TRBJ1-6,.,CASSLEDRGFGSPLHF,TGCGCCAGCAGCTTGGAAGACAGGGGTTTCGGATCACCCCTCCACTTT
TRBV6-2/TRBV6-3,.,TRBJ2-3,.,CASSYPGRREETQYF,TGTGCCAGCAGTTACCCGGGTCGGCGGGAAGAAACGCAGTATTTT
TRBV19,TRBD1,TRBJ1-3,.,CASPSPGTGLGNTIYF,TGTGCCAGTCCCTCACCCGGGACAGGGCTCGGAAACACCATATATTTT
TRBV9,TRBD2,TRBJ2-1,.,CASSVKWGAGGINNEQFF,TGTGCCAGCAGCGTAAAATGGGGAGCGGGGGGCATCAACAATGAGCAGTTCTTC
TRBV6-5,.,TRBJ1-5,.,CASSYGHNQPQHF,TGTGCCAGCAGTTACGGGCACAATCAGCCCCAGCATTTT
TRBV19,TRBD2,TRBJ2-7,.,CASRSGTSIHEQYF,TGTGCCAGTAGGTCCGGGACTAGCATCCACGAGCAGTACTTC
TRBV11-2,TRBD1,TRBJ2-7,few,CASSFRGQGTNEQYF,TGTGCCAGCAGCTTTAGGGGACAGGGGACGAACGAGCAGTACTTC
TRBV3-1/TRBV3-2,TRBD2,TRBJ2-5,.,CASSQEGVAGVKTQYF,TGTGCCAGCAGCCAAGAAGGGGTAGCGGGGGTGAAGACCCAGTACTTC
TRBV18,.,TRBJ2-5,few,CASSPNREQETQYF,TGTGCCAGCTCACCAAACAGGGAGCAAGAGACCCAGTACTTC
TRBV3-1/TRBV3-2,.,TRBJ1-2,.,CASSRSAGPGYTF,TGTGCCAGCAGCCGCTCGGCAGGGCCAGGCTACACCTTC
TRBV7-9,.,TRBJ2-2,.,CASSPIRGKNTGELFF,TGTGCCAGCAGCCCTATCAGGGGAAAGAACACCGGGGAGCTGTTTTTT
TRBV5-1,TRBD1,TRBJ2-5,.,CASSTRTGEGETQYF,TGCGCCAGCAGCACCAGGACAGGGGAGGGGGAGACCCAGTACTTC
TRBV5-5,TRBD1,TRBJ2-2,.,CASSTGQGTGELFF,TGTGCCAGCAGCACCGGACAGGGCACCGGGGAGCTGTTTTTT